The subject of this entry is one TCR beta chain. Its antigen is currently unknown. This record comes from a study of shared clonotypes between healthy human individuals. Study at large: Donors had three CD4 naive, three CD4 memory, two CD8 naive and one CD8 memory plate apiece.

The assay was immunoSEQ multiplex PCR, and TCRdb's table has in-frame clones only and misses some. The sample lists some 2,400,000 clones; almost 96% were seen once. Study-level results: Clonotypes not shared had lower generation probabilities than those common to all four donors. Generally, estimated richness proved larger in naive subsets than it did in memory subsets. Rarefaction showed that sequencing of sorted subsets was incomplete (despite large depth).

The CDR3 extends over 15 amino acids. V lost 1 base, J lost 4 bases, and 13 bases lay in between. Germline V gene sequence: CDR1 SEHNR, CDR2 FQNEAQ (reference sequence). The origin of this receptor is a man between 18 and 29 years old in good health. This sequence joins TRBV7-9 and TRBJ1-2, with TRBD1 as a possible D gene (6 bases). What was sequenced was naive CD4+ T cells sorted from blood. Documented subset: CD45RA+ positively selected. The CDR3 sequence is CASSLVGGGRYGYTF. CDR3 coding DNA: TGTGCCAGCAGCTTAGTAGGAGGGGGACGCTATGGCTACACCTTC.